The T cell receptor (beta chain) under discussion was sequenced for a study of T cell repertoires in cytomegalovirus infection. Whole-study results and caveats: Using cumulative public TCR beta family frequency, the authors identified those who carried CMV together with the relevant HLA. The ex vivo response was dominated by HLA-C-restricted CMV-specific TCR beta clonotypes.

One entry per CDR3 protein results from TCRdb running MiXCR on the reads. The repertoire holds about 530,000 distinct CDR3 sequences, with approximately 26% as singletons. This clonotype has only a few counts. Its antigen remains unidentified. CDR1 SGHTA and CDR2 FQGNSA come from the germline V gene. The CDR3 runs 15 residues. V lost 0 bases to trimming and J lost 5 bases, with 13 bases between them. The chain couples TRBV7-2 to TRBJ2-5; D is unresolved. The sequenced sample was PBMCs. The TCR was taken from a human donor in good health (CMV status not recorded). Some clones in this sample may be carry-over from other donors' samples. This CDR3 is CASSLAVGFQETQYF. The DNA for the CDR3 is TGTGCCAGCAGCTTAGCGGTAGGGTTTCAGGAGACCCAGTACTTC.